These T cell receptor beta chains were read from a single sample in a study of shared clonotypes between healthy human individuals. Using immunoSEQ multiplex PCR, the repertoire was profiled, and TCRdb retains in-frame clones only, with some absent. The sample has over a million clones, approximately 98% seen once. The sequenced sample consisted of naive CD4+ T cells sorted from blood. These receptors came from a man aged 30 to 45 in good health. Both conserved end residues are part of each CDR3. Fields, in order: J gene, clone size, D gene, CDR3 length, V gene, CDR3 protein, CDR3 DNA. A D gene is named only where the DNA matches it firmly. The size field is filled for only some rows; it gives once, few, many or a size class.

>TRBJ2-1|-|TRBD2|15|TRBV18
CASSARTSGFDEQFF
TGTGCCAGCTCGGCTAGGACTAGCGGGTTTGATGAGCAGTTCTTC
>TRBJ1-1|-|-|13|TRBV11-2
CASSYDRTGEAFF
TGTGCCAGCAGTTACGACAGGACTGGTGAAGCTTTCTTT
>TRBJ2-7|once|-|14|TRBV6-5
CASSDTGLPYEQYF
TGTGCCAGCAGTGATACAGGGTTACCCTACGAGCAGTACTTC
>TRBJ2-5|-|-|16|TRBV19
CASSTQTGPGGETQYF
TGTGCCAGTAGTACCCAAACCGGGCCCGGTGGAGAGACCCAGTACTTC
>TRBJ1-1|-|-|13|TRBV19
CASSLSGATEAFF
TGTGCCAGTAGCCTATCAGGGGCCACTGAAGCTTTCTTT
>TRBJ2-3|-|TRBD1|16|TRBV10-3
CAISGNKGAAADTQYF
TGTGCCATCAGTGGGAACAAGGGGGCCGCCGCAGATACGCAGTATTTT
>TRBJ1-5|once|-|13|TRBV28
CASSSRVSGPQHF
TGTGCCAGCAGTTCCCGGGTCTCCGGGCCCCAGCATTTT
>TRBJ1-3|once|TRBD1|17|TRBV9
CASSVFSAQGAGNTIYF
TGTGCCAGCAGCGTATTTTCCGCACAGGGGGCTGGAAACACCATATATTTT
>TRBJ1-2|-|TRBD1|17|TRBV7-9
CASSHARDRAGTYGYTF
TGTGCCAGCAGCCACGCGAGAGACAGGGCCGGAACCTATGGCTACACCTTC
>TRBJ2-7|-|-|14|TRBV5-6
CASSLGLVTYEQYF
TGTGCCAGCAGCTTGGGGCTAGTTACCTACGAGCAGTACTTC
>TRBJ1-3|-|TRBD1|15|TRBV7-2
CASSSGQFSGNTIYF
TGTGCCAGCAGCTCGGGACAGTTCTCTGGAAACACCATATATTTT
>TRBJ2-5|-|-|11|TRBV7-2
CASSSRETQYF
TGTGCCAGCAGCTCCCGGGAGACCCAGTACTTC
>TRBJ2-7|-|-|13|TRBV7-2
CASSGVNRYEQYF
TGTGCCAGCTCAGGGGTAAACCGCTACGAGCAGTACTTC
>TRBJ2-1|-|-|17|TRBV7-6
CASSLGAGEVWVNEQFF
TGTGCCAGCAGCTTAGGAGCCGGGGAGGTTTGGGTCAATGAGCAGTTCTTC
>TRBJ2-7|-|TRBD2|19|TRBV4-2
CASSKRGGRAWGESYEQYF
TGTGCCAGCAGCAAGAGGGGCGGGAGGGCATGGGGCGAATCCTACGAGCAGTACTTC
>TRBJ2-3|-|-|14|TRBV6-1
CASTVQVGTDTQYF
TGTGCCAGCACGGTCCAGGTGGGCACAGATACGCAGTATTTT
>TRBJ2-1|-|-|12|TRBV2
CASSYVPNEQFF
TGTGCCAGCAGTTATGTCCCGAATGAGCAGTTCTTC
>TRBJ2-2|-|TRBD2|16|TRBV11-2
CASSLEGGANTGELFF
TGTGCCAGCAGCTTAGAGGGAGGGGCGAACACCGGGGAGCTGTTTTTT
>TRBJ1-5|-|TRBD1|15|TRBV9
CASSTTGNKGQPQHF
TGTGCCAGCAGTACGACAGGGAACAAGGGTCAGCCCCAGCATTTT
>TRBJ2-6|-|-|15|TRBV18
CASSPSNSGANVLTF
TGTGCCAGCTCACCTTCGAACTCTGGGGCCAACGTCCTGACTTTC
>TRBJ2-3|-|TRBD2|17|TRBV10-3
CAISESTLTSGTDTQYF
TGTGCCATCAGTGAGTCGACCTTGACTAGCGGCACAGATACGCAGTATTTT
>TRBJ2-7|-|TRBD2|18|TRBV7-2
CASSRTIGLAGRSYEQYF
TGTGCCAGCAGCCGAACTATTGGACTAGCGGGACGCTCCTACGAGCAGTACTTC
>TRBJ1-1|-|-|13|TRBV18
CASSLTGMTEAFF
TGTGCCAGCTCCCTAACAGGGATGACTGAAGCTTTCTTT
>TRBJ1-3|-|-|15|TRBV5-6
CASSLGRISGNTIYF
TGTGCCAGCAGCTTAGGACGTATCTCTGGAAACACCATATATTTT
>TRBJ1-2|-|TRBD1|13|TRBV10-3
CAIRPTGAYGYTF
TGTGCCATCAGACCCACAGGGGCCTATGGCTACACCTTC
>TRBJ1-2|-|TRBD1|13|TRBV27
CASSVRGVYGYTF
TGTGCCAGCAGTGTCAGGGGGGTCTATGGCTACACCTTC
>TRBJ2-2|-|-|16|TRBV29-1
CSVVSPTGTNTGELFF
TGCAGCGTTGTGTCCCCAACCGGGACGAACACCGGGGAGCTGTTTTTT
>TRBJ2-1|-|TRBD2|16|TRBV5-1
CASSSGLASFGNEQFF
TGCGCCAGCAGCTCGGGACTAGCGTCCTTTGGGAATGAGCAGTTCTTC
>TRBJ2-3|-|TRBD2|15|TRBV28
CASSLWAGDRDTQYF
TGTGCCAGCAGTTTATGGGCGGGAGATCGAGATACGCAGTATTTT
>TRBJ2-7|-|-|15|TRBV28
CASSLGQGNPYEQYF
TGTGCCAGCAGTTTAGGGCAGGGGAACCCCTACGAGCAGTACTTC
>TRBJ2-1|-|-|14|TRBV11-3
CASSLDERRDEQFF
TGTGCCAGCAGCTTAGATGAACGGCGCGATGAGCAGTTCTTC
>TRBJ1-1|-|-|12|TRBV19
CASRGQYTEAFF
TGTGCCTCGAGGGGTCAGTACACTGAAGCTTTCTTT
>TRBJ1-1|-|-|13|TRBV5-1
CASSLRLNTEAFF
TGCGCCAGCAGCTTGCGGCTGAACACTGAAGCTTTCTTT
>TRBJ2-7|-|TRBD1|15|TRBV11-2
CASSAFYGQGYEQYF
TGTGCCAGCAGCGCCTTTTACGGACAGGGCTACGAGCAGTACTTC
>TRBJ2-2|-|-|15|TRBV5-8
CASRPRTVPTGELFF
TGTGCCAGCAGACCGCGGACAGTCCCCACCGGGGAGCTGTTTTTT
>TRBJ2-2|-|-|16|TRBV7-8
CASSRVGGRETGELFF
TGTGCCAGCAGCCGTGTTGGGGGAAGGGAAACCGGGGAGCTGTTTTTT
>TRBJ1-2|-|-|13|TRBV19
CASRYGSNYGYTF
TGTGCCAGTAGGTACGGGTCTAACTATGGCTACACCTTC
>TRBJ2-5|-|TRBD2|17|TRBV27
CASSFSRRERGQETQYF
TGTGCCAGCAGTTTTTCTCGGCGGGAGCGAGGCCAAGAGACCCAGTACTTC
>TRBJ2-7|once|TRBD2|15|TRBV28
CASSTLGLAGAEQYF
TGTGCCAGCAGTACCCTGGGACTAGCGGGAGCCGAGCAGTACTTC
>TRBJ2-3|-|-|18|TRBV10-3
CATRPPGRAGSSTDTQYF
TGTGCCACACGTCCCCCGGGTCGGGCAGGGAGTAGCACAGATACGCAGTATTTT
>TRBJ2-1|-|-|10|TRBV4-1
CASSHEKMVF
TGCGCCAGCAGCCATGAAAAAATGGTCTTC
>TRBJ2-5|-|-|17|TRBV11-3
CASSFGLPGINQETQYF
TGTGCCAGCAGCTTTGGCCTGCCAGGAATAAACCAAGAGACCCAGTACTTC
>TRBJ1-4|-|TRBD1|16|TRBV2
CASSESPGQGHEKLFF
TGTGCCAGCAGTGAATCCCCCGGACAGGGGCATGAAAAACTGTTTTTT
>TRBJ1-1|-|-|12|TRBV2
CASSETGSEAFF
TGTGCCAGCAGTGAGACCGGCTCCGAAGCTTTCTTT
>TRBJ2-1|-|TRBD2|13|TRBV30
CAWRSGSTNEQFF
TGTGCCTGGAGAAGCGGGAGTACGAATGAGCAGTTCTTC
>TRBJ2-2|-|-|13|TRBV10-1
CASSESRIGELFF
TGCGCCAGCAGTGAGTCGAGGATCGGGGAGCTGTTTTTT
>TRBJ2-3|-|-|14|TRBV29-1
CSAAVGHSTDTQYF
TGCAGCGCCGCCGTGGGTCATAGCACAGATACGCAGTATTTT
>TRBJ2-7|-|TRBD1|15|TRBV19
CASTVRQGPTYEQYF
TGTGCCAGTACTGTCCGACAGGGACCTACCTACGAGCAGTACTTC
>TRBJ2-3|-|TRBD1|16|TRBV7-9
CASSLVGQGYTDTQYF
TGTGCCAGCAGCTTAGTCGGACAGGGGTACACAGATACGCAGTATTTT
>TRBJ2-5|-|-|13|TRBV2
CASVKGLGETQYF
TGTGCCAGCGTAAAGGGCCTGGGAGAGACCCAGTACTTC
>TRBJ2-7|-|-|14|TRBV15
CATSREDVSYEQYF
TGTGCCACCAGCAGAGAAGACGTTTCCTACGAGCAGTACTTC
>TRBJ2-1|-|TRBD1|17|TRBV11-3
CASSLDRWGQGSNEQFF
TGTGCCAGCAGCTTAGATAGGTGGGGACAGGGGTCCAATGAGCAGTTCTTC
>TRBJ1-3|-|-|15|TRBV6-1
CASSEGGSAGNTIYF
TGTGCCAGCAGTGAAGGGGGAAGCGCTGGAAACACCATATATTTT
>TRBJ2-1|-|-|17|TRBV4-3
CASSQGSVLSSYNEQFF
TGCGCCAGCAGCCAAGGCTCTGTCCTCTCCTCCTACAATGAGCAGTTCTTC
>TRBJ1-2|-|TRBD1|16|TRBV13
CASSLRDLGQGYGYTF
TGTGCCAGCAGCTTAAGGGATCTAGGACAGGGGTATGGCTACACCTTC
>TRBJ1-4|-|-|14|TRBV7-9
CASSLGPTNEKLFF
TGTGCCAGCAGCTTGGGCCCAACTAATGAAAAACTGTTTTTT
>TRBJ2-3|-|TRBD2|14|TRBV30
CAWSDGLVTDTQYF
TGTGCCTGGAGTGACGGACTAGTCACAGATACGCAGTATTTT
>TRBJ2-1|-|TRBD2|18|TRBV5-1
CASSLEPSGSKSYNEQFF
TGCGCCAGCAGCTTGGAGCCTAGCGGGAGTAAGTCCTACAATGAGCAGTTCTTC
>TRBJ1-1|-|-|13|TRBV29-1
CSGESDTRTEAFF
TGCAGCGGGGAATCCGACACCCGCACTGAAGCTTTCTTT